This entry concerns a single T cell receptor beta chain. These data belong to a study of blood T cell repertoires in COVID-19. Background on the study: COVID-19 samples, acute and convalescent, were from the United States, Italy and Spain.

This CDR3 is 12 amino acids long. V lost 4 bases, J lost 5 bases, and 2 bases stayed unmatched. Per germline, CDR1 SQVTM and CDR2 ANQGSEA. In the original analysis: For nucleated cells, counts were estimated from reference gene primer amplification. Data came from immunoSEQ multiplex PCR; TCRdb stores just in-frame clones and leaves some out. The DNA was the basis for D and trimming; V, J and clone size are from that table. The table has around 30,000 clones, about 88% seen once. The sequence came from a human donor with active COVID-19. The donor label of this sample is uncertain. V and J are TRBV29-1 and TRBJ2-5; 9 bases are shared with TRBD2. The sample taken for sequencing was peripheral blood. CDR3 in DNA: TGCAGCGTTGGGGGACTAGCTGAGACCCAGTACTTC. It translates to CSVGGLAETQYF. Looking up the rest from reference TRBV29-1 and TRBJ2-5 gives the full variable domain: SAVISQKPSRDICQRGTSLTIQCQVDSQVTMMFWYRQQPGQSLTLIATANQGSEATYESGFVIDKFPISRPNLTFSTLTVSNMSPEDSSIYLCSVGGLAETQYFGPGTRLLVL.